The rows below give T cell receptor beta chains drawn from one sample of a study of shared T cell receptors in the human thymus. This table comes from immunoSEQ multiplex PCR, and its TCRdb copy is limited to in-frame clones, with some not included. The sample shows hundreds of thousands of clones, roughly 90% of them seen only once. The same data also contributed to another study, on human thymus T cells.

Source material: thymocytes. Receptors were obtained from a boy under three years old with a congenital heart defect. The CDR3 runs from the conserved cysteine through the conserved F or W. The D gene is left open where the match is weak. Not all rows give a size; the values are once, few, many and, for expanded clones, a class.

V gene: TRBV9; J gene: TRBJ2-3; D gene: TRBD1; clone size: .; CDR3 DNA: TGTGCCAGCAGCGTAGCACGCGGGACAGGGGATGTCACAGATACGCAGTATTTT; CDR3 protein: CASSVARGTGDVTDTQYF
V gene: TRBV30; J gene: TRBJ2-3; D gene: .; clone size: .; CDR3 DNA: TGTGCCTGGAGGTTCACTAGCACAGATACGCAGTATTTT; CDR3 protein: CAWRFTSTDTQYF
V gene: TRBV5-6; J gene: TRBJ2-5; D gene: .; clone size: .; CDR3 DNA: TGTGCCAGCAGCCTGGATTTGGCGACAGCTCAAGAGACCCAGTACTTC; CDR3 protein: CASSLDLATAQETQYF
V gene: TRBV6-5; J gene: TRBJ2-1; D gene: .; clone size: .; CDR3 DNA: TGTGGAGCGGGCCCCGGGTACAATGAGCAGTTCTTC; CDR3 protein: CGAGPGYNEQFF
V gene: TRBV4-1; J gene: TRBJ2-7; D gene: TRBD2; clone size: .; CDR3 DNA: TGCGCCAGCAGCCAAGATTGGACTAGCGGGAGTACGGGCTACGAGCAGTACTTC; CDR3 protein: CASSQDWTSGSTGYEQYF
V gene: TRBV6-5; J gene: TRBJ2-1; D gene: TRBD2; clone size: .; CDR3 DNA: TGTGCCAGCAGTTCCGGGACTAGGACCTACAATGAGCAGTTCTTC; CDR3 protein: CASSSGTRTYNEQFF
V gene: TRBV7-2; J gene: TRBJ2-7; D gene: .; clone size: .; CDR3 DNA: TGTGCCAGCAGCTTCGAGAGCTCCTACGAGCAGTACTTC; CDR3 protein: CASSFESSYEQYF
V gene: TRBV10-1; J gene: TRBJ1-4; D gene: .; clone size: .; CDR3 DNA: TGCGCCAGCAGTGAAGTGAGGGCTGAGGAAAAACTGTTTTTT; CDR3 protein: CASSEVRAEEKLFF
V gene: TRBV6-5; J gene: TRBJ2-7; D gene: TRBD2; clone size: .; CDR3 DNA: TGTGCCAGCAGTTACTCTAGCGGGGGCTACGAGCAGTACTTC; CDR3 protein: CASSYSSGGYEQYF
V gene: TRBV5-5; J gene: TRBJ1-2; D gene: TRBD1; clone size: .; CDR3 DNA: TGTGCCAGCAGCTGGACAGGGGCCGGCTATGGCTACACCTTC; CDR3 protein: CASSWTGAGYGYTF
V gene: TRBV4-1; J gene: TRBJ1-4; D gene: .; clone size: .; CDR3 DNA: TGCGCCAGCAGCCAAGGACCAGGGCAGGCAACTAATGAAAAACTGTTTTTT; CDR3 protein: CASSQGPGQATNEKLFF
V gene: TRBV5-1; J gene: TRBJ1-4; D gene: .; clone size: .; CDR3 DNA: TGCGCCAGCAGCCTCCGGGGAGATAATGAAAAACTGTTTTTT; CDR3 protein: CASSLRGDNEKLFF
V gene: TRBV2; J gene: TRBJ2-7; D gene: TRBD2; clone size: .; CDR3 DNA: TGTGCCAGCAGTGAAGCCACTAGCGGGAGGGCAGAGCAGTACTTC; CDR3 protein: CASSEATSGRAEQYF
V gene: TRBV4-3; J gene: TRBJ2-1; D gene: TRBD1; clone size: .; CDR3 DNA: TGCGCCAGCAGCCAAGATTCACATCACAGGGGTCCCTACAATGAGCAGTTCTTC; CDR3 protein: CASSQDSHHRGPYNEQFF
V gene: TRBV7-9; J gene: TRBJ1-1; D gene: .; clone size: .; CDR3 DNA: TGTGCCAGCAGCTTAGCGGAGAGGGACACTGAAGCTTTCTTT; CDR3 protein: CASSLAERDTEAFF
V gene: TRBV4-2; J gene: TRBJ2-7; D gene: .; clone size: .; CDR3 DNA: TGTGCCAGCAGCCAAGTTAGACTAGATAATGTCCCTCTCTCCTACGAGCAGTACTTC; CDR3 protein: CASSQVRLDNVPLSYEQYF
V gene: TRBV6-6; J gene: TRBJ1-4; D gene: TRBD1; clone size: .; CDR3 DNA: TGTGCCAGCAGTTACAGGGGGAGGACAGGGGATGAAAAACTGTTTTTT; CDR3 protein: CASSYRGRTGDEKLFF
V gene: TRBV19; J gene: TRBJ1-2; D gene: .; clone size: .; CDR3 DNA: TGTGCCAGTAGAACAGGGAGATTTAACTATGGCTACACCTTC; CDR3 protein: CASRTGRFNYGYTF
V gene: TRBV4-3; J gene: TRBJ2-7; D gene: TRBD1; clone size: .; CDR3 DNA: TGCGCCAGCAGCCAAGAATTTCTGGACAGGGCAAGGGGGCAGTACTTC; CDR3 protein: CASSQEFLDRARGQYF
V gene: TRBV7-6; J gene: TRBJ2-1; D gene: TRBD2; clone size: once; CDR3 DNA: TGTGCCAGCAGCCCCCTAGCGGGAGGACCCAATGAGCAGTTCTTC; CDR3 protein: CASSPLAGGPNEQFF
V gene: TRBV27; J gene: TRBJ2-7; D gene: TRBD1; clone size: .; CDR3 DNA: TGTGCCAGCGCTACAGGGGGCCCCCGGGACGAGCAGTACTTC; CDR3 protein: CASATGGPRDEQYF
V gene: TRBV5-1; J gene: TRBJ2-7; D gene: TRBD1; clone size: .; CDR3 DNA: TGCGCCAGCAGCCGCCTCTACCCGGGACAGGGGCCTTCCTACGAGCAGTACTTC; CDR3 protein: CASSRLYPGQGPSYEQYF
V gene: TRBV18; J gene: TRBJ1-2; D gene: TRBD1; clone size: .; CDR3 DNA: TGTGCCAGCTCACCTTCGGGACAGGGGTCCATCTATGGCTACACCTTC; CDR3 protein: CASSPSGQGSIYGYTF
V gene: TRBV6-1; J gene: TRBJ2-5; D gene: TRBD2; clone size: .; CDR3 DNA: TGTGCCAGCAGTGGAGCTCGGGAGGGCCCAGAGACCCAGTACTTC; CDR3 protein: CASSGAREGPETQYF
V gene: TRBV14; J gene: TRBJ1-2; D gene: .; clone size: .; CDR3 DNA: TGTGCCAGCAGCCAACCAGGGCCCTATGGCTACACCTTC; CDR3 protein: CASSQPGPYGYTF
V gene: TRBV10-3; J gene: TRBJ2-7; D gene: .; clone size: .; CDR3 DNA: TGTGCCATCAGTGAGTCCAAAAAGCGGACCTACGAGCAGTACTTC; CDR3 protein: CAISESKKRTYEQYF
V gene: TRBV5-1; J gene: TRBJ2-3; D gene: TRBD2; clone size: .; CDR3 DNA: TGCGCCAGCAGCTCCCTCCTAGCGGGGATCGGATATCGGCCAGATACGCAGTATTTT; CDR3 protein: CASSSLLAGIGYRPDTQYF
V gene: TRBV5-8; J gene: TRBJ2-3; D gene: TRBD1; clone size: .; CDR3 DNA: TGTGCCAGCAGCTACCAGGGGGCCGGCACAGATACGCAGTATTTT; CDR3 protein: CASSYQGAGTDTQYF
V gene: TRBV7-2; J gene: TRBJ1-2; D gene: .; clone size: .; CDR3 DNA: TGTGCCAGCAGCCTTAGGGCGGGCCAAACTTATGGCTACACCTTC; CDR3 protein: CASSLRAGQTYGYTF
V gene: TRBV4-3; J gene: TRBJ2-1; D gene: TRBD2; clone size: .; CDR3 DNA: TGCGCCAGCAGCCCCACACTAGCGGGAGCTTTTCATGAGCAGTTCTTC; CDR3 protein: CASSPTLAGAFHEQFF
V gene: TRBV10-3; J gene: TRBJ2-3; D gene: TRBD2; clone size: .; CDR3 DNA: TGTGCCATCAGTGAGTCACGGCTAGCGGCGGACGGTCCCCACACAGATACGCAGTATTTT; CDR3 protein: CAISESRLAADGPHTDTQYF
V gene: TRBV6-5; J gene: TRBJ2-2; D gene: TRBD2; clone size: .; CDR3 DNA: TGTGCCAGCAGTTACGCACTAGCGGGAGGCTCCGGGGAGCTGTTTTTT; CDR3 protein: CASSYALAGGSGELFF
V gene: TRBV19; J gene: TRBJ1-2; D gene: TRBD1; clone size: .; CDR3 DNA: TGTGCCAGTAGTAGGGACAGGGCGGATGGCTACACCTTC; CDR3 protein: CASSRDRADGYTF
V gene: TRBV28; J gene: TRBJ1-2; D gene: .; clone size: .; CDR3 DNA: TGTGCCAGCAGTTTATGTTTCTACAGGGTTGGCTACACCTTC; CDR3 protein: CASSLCFYRVGYTF
V gene: TRBV29-1; J gene: TRBJ2-7; D gene: TRBD2; clone size: .; CDR3 DNA: TGCAGCGTTGAGGTACGGGGGGGTGTCTACGAGCAGTACTTC; CDR3 protein: CSVEVRGGVYEQYF
V gene: TRBV9; J gene: TRBJ2-1; D gene: TRBD2; clone size: .; CDR3 DNA: TGTGCCAGCAGCGTAGCTAGAGAGCGGGAGGGCCATGAGCAGTTCTTC; CDR3 protein: CASSVAREREGHEQFF
V gene: TRBV28; J gene: TRBJ2-5; D gene: TRBD1; clone size: once; CDR3 DNA: TGTGCCACCACTACGACTCTCAGGGGGCGAGAGACCCAGTACTTC; CDR3 protein: CATTTTLRGRETQYF